The 21 T cell receptor beta chains given below trace back to one sample, sequenced in a study of cytomegalovirus exposure and HLA in healthy donors. A multiplex PCR was run with 60 Vbeta primers and 13 Jbeta primers. Using immunoSEQ multiplex PCR, the repertoire was profiled, and TCRdb retains in-frame clones only, with some absent. The repertoire holds over 100,000 clones, with roughly 80% as singletons. Sequencing used PBMCs. These receptors were obtained from a female donor in good health and CMV-seronegative.

This clone was recorded once. The chain couples TRBV5-1 to TRBJ2-7, with D unresolved. The V gene lost 0 bases and the J gene lost 0 bases, with 7 bases spanning the gap. Germline V gene data show CDR1 as SGHRS and CDR2 as YFSETQ. The CDR3 has 14 amino acids. The CDR3 here is CASSLGTPSYEQYF. The CDR3 DNA follows: TGCGCCAGCAGCTTGGGTACACCCTCCTACGAGCAGTACTTC. Drawing the rest from reference TRBV5-1 and TRBJ2-7, the complete variable domain is KAGVTQTPRYLIKTRGQQVTLSCSPISGHRSVSWYQQTPGQGLQFLFEYFSETQRNKGNFPGRFSGRQFSNSRSEMNVSTLELGDSALYLCASSLGTPSYEQYFGPGTRLTVT.

V usage is TRBV7-6 and J usage is TRBJ1-1; 9 nucleotides align to TRBD1. The CDR3 consists of 16 residues. Looked up from germline, CDR1 is SGHVS and CDR2 is FNYEAQ. V shed 3 bases and J 4 bases; nucleotides not matched to a gene: 9. The CDR3 is CASSFTGGTSVTEAFF. The CDR3 nucleotides read TGTGCCAGCAGCTTTACAGGGGGCACGAGTGTCACTGAAGCTTTCTTT.

The rearrangement joins TRBV19 to TRBJ2-5, with a tentative D call TRBD2 (5 bases). CDR3 size: 15 residues. Germline V gene lookup returns CDR1 LNHDA and CDR2 SQIVND (reference sequence). Between the trimmed V and J ends, which lost 4 bases and 1 base, there was a span of 13 bases. The CDR3 region is CASSTSGVAQETQYF. The CDR3 DNA is TGTGCCAGTAGTACCTCCGGGGTTGCCCAAGAGACCCAGTACTTC.

The table lists this clone with a count of one. This rearrangement joins TRBV5-5 to TRBJ2-1; 12 bases match TRBD2. Germline V CDR1 and CDR2: SGHKS, YYEKEE (reference sequence). The CDR3 loop spans 16 amino acids. V gave up 4 bases and J gave up 9 bases; unmatched junction bases: 11. CDR3 sequence: CASSGGSSGRGGEQFF. For the CDR3, the DNA is TGTGCCAGCAGCGGCGGATCTAGCGGGAGGGGAGGTGAGCAGTTCTTC. Based on the CDR3 plus reference TRBV5-5 and TRBJ2-1, the full variable domain is DAGVTQSPTHLIKTRGQQVTLRCSPISGHKSVSWYQQVLGQGPQFIFQYYEKEERGRGNFPDRFSARQFPNYSSELNVNALLLGDSALYLCASSGGSSGRGGEQFFGPGTRLTVL.

The sample holds one count of this clone. The V call is TRBV9, the J call TRBJ2-1; 11 bases fit TRBD1. Trimming removed 2 bases from V and 4 bases from J; junction bases left unmatched: 8. The CDR3 runs to 17 residues. CDR1 is SGDLS, CDR2 YYNGEE, per germline. Here the CDR3 DNA reads TGTGCCAGCAGCGTGAGCGGGGGACAGGGGGTTTACAATGAGCAGTTCTTC. Its translation: CASSVSGGQGVYNEQFF.

The V and J genes are TRBV11-1 and TRBJ2-3; possible D gene TRBD2, 7 bases. The germline CDR1 and CDR2 sequences are SGHAT and FQDESV (reference sequence). The V gene lost 3 bases and the J gene lost 5 bases, with 12 bases spanning the gap. CDR3 length: 14 amino acids. The CDR3 DNA is TGTGCCAGCAGCTTCGGGGGGCGGAGAGATACGCAGTATTTT. Translated, it gives CASSFGGRRDTQYF.

The J gene is TRBJ1-3, the V gene TRBV5-4; 7 bases line up with TRBD1. The ends lost 1 base at V and 0 bases at J; junction bases unmatched: 1. Per germline, CDR1 SGHNT and CDR2 YYREEE (reference sequence). This CDR3 spans 15 amino acids. The chain's CDR3 is CASSLRQGSGNTIYF. The CDR3 coding sequence is TGTGCCAGCAGCTTGCGACAGGGCTCTGGAAACACCATATATTTT.

The CDR3 DNA reads as TGTGCCAGCAGCCAAGACCGCCTCCCTGGACTCGCTCAGGATACGCAGTATTTT. Its protein is CASSQDRLPGLAQDTQYF. The genes are TRBV4-2 and TRBJ2-3, with TRBD2 as a possible D gene (5 bases). There are 18 residues in the CDR3. Germline CDR1 reads LGHNA; CDR2 reads YNFKEQ. Trimming pared 0 bases from V and 6 bases from J, leaving 22 bases between.

V and J are TRBV19 and TRBJ2-7; maybe TRBD1 (5 bases). The germline gives CDR1 LNHDA, CDR2 SQIVND (reference sequence). The CDR3 extends over 14 amino acids. Trimming left V 1 base short and J 3 bases short, with 10 bases between. CDR3 DNA: TGTGCCAGTAGTATAGGCCGACAGAGCTACGAGCAGTACTTC. This sequence encodes CASSIGRQSYEQYF.

Note on this clone: Its ends do not fully match the called genes, so a read error is possible. This rearrangement joins TRBV7-9 to TRBJ1-2, with TRBD1 as a possible D gene (5 bases). The CDR3 totals 12 residues. Germline lookup yields CDR1 SEHNR and CDR2 FQNEAQ (reference sequence). CDR3 protein: CASSSRDYGYTF. CDR3 DNA sequence: TGTGCCAGCAGCTCCCGGGACTACGGCTACACCTTC.

V gene TRBV12-5 combines with J gene TRBJ2-3, with TRBD2 matching over 12 bases. V lost 0 bases, J lost 6 bases, and 4 bases stayed unmatched. CDR3 size: 16 residues. Germline CDR1 reads LGHNT; CDR2 reads FRNRAP. The CDR3 nucleotides read TGTGCTAGTGGTTTGGTGCTAGCGGGAGGGCCGGATACGCAGTATTTT. This sequence encodes CASGLVLAGGPDTQYF.

The rearrangement joins TRBV7-8 to TRBJ2-3; D may be TRBD2 (5 bases). This CDR3 spans 14 amino acids. Germline assignment: CDR1 SGHVS and CDR2 FQNEAQ. V shed 5 bases and J shed 8 bases, with 17 bases lying between them. The CDR3 DNA follows: TGTGCCAGCAGCCCCACTAGTCTTCGGGGTACGCAGTATTTT. Amino acid sequence: CASSPTSLRGTQYF.

The chain recombines TRBV27 with TRBJ2-7; 12 nucleotides agree with TRBD2. With V trimmed by 6 bases and J by 3 bases, 6 bases remained unmatched. From germline, CDR1 is MNHEY and CDR2 SMNVEV (reference sequence). The CDR3 is made up of 15 amino acids. The CDR3 DNA reads as TGTGCCAGCAGGCTAGGACTAGCGGGATTCTACGAGCAGTACTTC. Its translation is CASRLGLAGFYEQYF.

The gene calls are TRBV30 and TRBJ2-1; possible D gene TRBD2, 5 bases. This CDR3 spans 14 amino acids. Germline loops: CDR1 GTSNPN, CDR2 SVGIG (reference sequence). Trimming stripped 1 base from V and 1 base from J, with 8 bases between. In DNA, the CDR3 is TGTGCCTGGAGTGGCCTAGCTTCCTACAATGAGCAGTTCTTC. Translation gives CAWSGLASYNEQFF.

The gene calls are TRBV19 and TRBJ1-5, with 7 bases identical to TRBD1. V lost 5 bases to trimming and J lost 2 bases; unmatched junction nucleotides: 12. Germline V CDR1 and CDR2: LNHDA, SQIVND (reference sequence). This CDR3 has 17 amino acids. This CDR3 reads CASSSVRGRRGNQPQHF. In DNA form, the CDR3 reads TGTGCCAGTAGTTCAGTGAGGGGGCGCCGGGGCAATCAGCCCCAGCATTTT.

This chain joins TRBV7-6 and TRBJ2-2; 8 bases map to TRBD1. The CDR3 contains 14 residues. V dropped 7 bases and J dropped 4; count of bases not matched to a gene: 5. Germline V gives CDR1 SGHVS, CDR2 FNYEAQ. The CDR3 sequence: CASTADRVTGELFF. CDR3 nucleotide sequence: TGTGCCAGCACCGCGGACAGGGTCACCGGGGAGCTGTTTTTT.

The chain couples TRBV28 to TRBJ2-7; tentatively, D is TRBD1 (5 bases). CDR1 is MDHEN and CDR2 is SYDVKM in the germline V gene. The germline V and J ends were trimmed by 4 bases and 3 bases, with 10 bases remaining between them. The CDR3 loop spans 13 amino acids. As DNA, the CDR3 is TGTGCCAGCAGTTCCGGACAATTCTACGAGCAGTACTTC. Translation gives CASSSGQFYEQYF.

The chain links TRBV7-3 to TRBJ2-1, with TRBD2 matching 9 bases. The CDR3 length is 19 residues. Germline loops: CDR1 SGHTA, CDR2 FQGTGA. Losses at the gene ends were 1 base for V and 10 bases for J; bases not matched to a gene: 20. The chain's CDR3 is CASSLKVVAGERPPPEQFF. The CDR3 nucleotides are TGTGCCAGCAGCTTAAAGGTGGTAGCGGGAGAACGGCCCCCTCCGGAGCAGTTCTTC.

This chain joins TRBV19 and TRBJ2-3; TRBD1 matches 7 bases. Losses at the gene ends were 4 bases for V and 2 bases for J; bases not matched to a gene: 6. CDR1 and CDR2 from the germline V gene are LNHDA and SQIVND (reference sequence). The CDR3 is made up of 15 amino acids. CDR3 sequence: CASSRGQSITDTQYF. The CDR3 DNA is TGTGCCAGTAGTAGGGGACAGTCGATCACAGATACGCAGTATTTT. The variable domain in full, completed from reference TRBV19 and TRBJ2-3, reads DGGITQSPKYLFRKEGQNVTLSCEQNLNHDAMYWYRQDPGQGLRLIYYSQIVNDFQKGDIAEGYSVSREKKESFPLTVTSAQKNPTAFYLCASSRGQSITDTQYFGPGTRLTVL.

This clone has more than one count but fewer than ten. The V gene is TRBV12-5, the J gene TRBJ1-1; D is uncertain. The V end was cut by 7 bases, the J end by 1 base, with 13 bases between. The CDR3 sequence is 14 residues long. Germline V CDR1 and CDR2: LGHNT, FRNRAP. CDR3 sequence reads: CASAKRQENTEAFF. As DNA, the CDR3 is TGTGCTAGTGCCAAAAGACAAGAGAACACTGAAGCTTTCTTT.

This chain links TRBV7-2 with TRBJ2-7; D gene unclear. Trimming stripped 4 bases from V and 2 bases from J, with 9 bases between. Germline-derived CDR1 and CDR2 are SGHTA and FQGNSA. The CDR3 runs to 13 residues. Here the CDR3 DNA reads TGTGCCAGCAGCTCCCCAGTTACCTACGAGCAGTACTTC. Its translation: CASSSPVTYEQYF.